Each of the 31 T cell receptor beta chains below was sequenced from the same sample in a study of blood T cells in healthy people across ages. Together with a sample-barcoded 5' primer, a J-beta primer mix was included in a second PCR lasting about 7 to 11 cycles. TCRdb re-derived calls from the 5' RACE reads in MiXCR, one entry per CDR3 protein. The sample records some 920,000 distinct CDR3 sequences, just over 50% being singletons. The sequencing sample was made of blood. The source is a woman aged 60-70 years in good health.

To note about this clonotype: The final CDR3 position lacks the conserved phenylalanine or tryptophan, pointing to a likely read error. This sequence joins TRBV28 and TRBJ2-4, with D tentatively TRBD1 or TRBD2 (5 bases each). The J call could be wrong; TRBJ2-7 is a better fit for the DNA end. This CDR3 is built from 16 residues. CDR1 is MDHEN and CDR2 is SYDVKM in the germline V gene. The CDR3 coding sequence is TGTGCCAGCAGTTCCCCCGGGACGGACCTAACCTACGAGCAGTACTTA. This sequence encodes CASSSPGTDLTYEQYL.

This chain links TRBV15 with TRBJ1-6; 10 positions agree with TRBD1. Trimming removed 1 base from V and 9 bases from J; junction bases left unmatched: 6. Germline CDR1 is LNHNV and CDR2 is YYDKDF (reference sequence). The CDR3 spans 16 residues. The chain's CDR3 is CATSRGSGQGSSPLHF. The CDR3, as DNA: TGTGCCACCAGCAGAGGGTCGGGACAGGGGTCTTCACCCCTCCACTTT.

This clonotype was seen a handful of times. The chain joins TRBV7-2 to TRBJ2-7; 8 nucleotides align to TRBD1. This CDR3 is built from 17 residues. Germline V lookup: CDR1 SGHTA, CDR2 FQGNSA. V lost 1 base, J lost 4 bases, and 12 bases stayed unmatched. CDR3 in amino acids: CASSLEAGGWLLYEQYF. As DNA, the CDR3 is TGTGCCAGCAGCTTAGAGGCAGGGGGCTGGTTATTATACGAGCAGTACTTC.

This clonotype was seen a few times. The chain links TRBV11-2 to TRBJ2-1; D is uncertain. Germline lookup yields CDR1 SGHAT and CDR2 FQNNGV. Trimming left V 2 bases short and J 7 bases short, with 9 bases between. The CDR3 totals 13 residues. CDR3 in amino acids: CASSLTNLNEQFF. The CDR3 DNA sequence: TGTGCCAGCAGCTTAACAAACTTAAATGAGCAGTTCTTC.

The genes are TRBV7-9 and TRBJ1-4; the match to TRBD1 covers 12 bases. Germline V gene lookup returns CDR1 SEHNR and CDR2 FQNEAQ (reference sequence). J was trimmed by 8 bases and V by 0 bases; bases with no gene match: 4. CDR3 length: 16 amino acids. CDR3 in DNA: TGTGCCAGCAGCTTAGCGCCTGGGACAGGGGGCGAAAAACTGTTTTTT. Translation gives CASSLAPGTGGEKLFF.

There are a few counts of this clonotype. The chain is built from TRBV20-1 and TRBJ2-5; 7 bases align to TRBD1. The DNA end favors TRBJ2-7, so the J call may be wrong. The CDR3 is 13 amino acids. The V gene's germline CDR1 is DFQATT and CDR2 SNEGSKA (reference sequence). The CDR3 reads CSAIYPGGYEQYF. The CDR3 nucleotides are TGCAGTGCTATTTACCCAGGGGGCTACGAGCAGTACTTC.

There are many counts of this clonotype. This chain connects TRBV4-2 to TRBJ2-7, with 9 positions matching TRBD2. Losses at the gene ends were 2 bases for V and 3 bases for J; bases not matched to a gene: 2. The CDR3 totals 14 residues. CDR1 and CDR2 from the germline V gene are LGHNA and YNFKEQ. CDR3 protein: CASSQKTSGYEQYF. CDR3 nucleotide sequence: TGTGCCAGCAGCCAAAAGACTAGCGGCTACGAGCAGTACTTC.

This rearrangement joins TRBV5-6 to TRBJ2-5; 7 nucleotides align to TRBD1. Germline V gives CDR1 SGHDT, CDR2 YYEEEE. The CDR3 contains 17 residues. V dropped 4 bases and J dropped 11; count of bases not matched to a gene: 23. Written as DNA, the CDR3 is TGTGCCAGCAGCCCCGGGTTGGGGACAGCTCTAGGGGATGAGCAGTACTTC. It yields the protein CASSPGLGTALGDEQYF.

The V call is TRBV4-2, the J call TRBJ2-1; 8 bases line up with TRBD1. J gave up 7 bases and V 4 bases, and 9 bases lay outside the gene matches. There are 15 residues in the CDR3. CDR1 is LGHNA and CDR2 is YNFKEQ in the germline V gene. DNA of the CDR3: TGTGCCAGCAGCCCCGGACAGGGTTGGGCAAATGAGCAGTTCTTC. Residues: CASSPGQGWANEQFF.

The V call is TRBV10-3, the J call TRBJ2-7; D gene uncertain. The V and J ends lost 11 bases and 5 bases respectively, with 16 bases between them. Germline CDR1 reads ENHRY; CDR2 reads SYGVKD. CDR3 size: 12 residues. CDR3 amino acids: CAAGLGADEQYF. Written as DNA, the CDR3 is TGTGCCGCCGGTTTGGGTGCAGACGAGCAGTACTTC.

On this clonotype itself: A read error may explain this, as a much larger clone is one base away. The CDR3 DNA is TGCAGCGTTGAAGAGGTGGCTAACAATGAGCAGTACTTC. This sequence encodes CSVEEVANNEQYF. The chain combines TRBV29-1 with TRBJ2-5; D ambiguous. V gave up 0 bases and J gave up 11 bases, with 16 bases separating them. Per germline, CDR1 SQVTM and CDR2 ANQGSEA. The CDR3 is 13 amino acids.

A remark on this clonotype: Sequence at one end of the junction differs from germline and may be a read error. This rearrangement joins TRBV29-1 to TRBJ2-4; TRBD2 matches at 11 bases. This CDR3 region has 14 residues. Germline-derived CDR1 and CDR2 are SQVTM and ANQGSEA. For the CDR3, the DNA is TGCGGCGTTGCGACACTAGCGGGAGCAGGGGAGCAGTACTTC. Amino acids: CGVATLAGAGEQYF.

CDR3 residues: CASRGTGEDYTF. Written as DNA, the CDR3 is TGTGCCAGCAGGGGGACAGGGGAGGACTACACCTTC. The chain has TRBV6-6 and TRBJ1-2; 10 bases fit TRBD1. The CDR3 has 12 amino acids. V trimming: 6 bases; J trimming: 10 bases; junction bases outside the gene matches: 5. CDR1 is MNHNY and CDR2 is SVGAGI in the germline V gene (reference sequence).

The V and J genes are TRBV29-1 and TRBJ2-5; TRBD2 aligns across 10 bases. The V gene end was trimmed by 7 bases and the J gene end by 11 bases; junction bases not matched to a gene: 16. Germline V gene sequence: CDR1 SQVTM, CDR2 ANQGSEA. The CDR3 spans 14 residues. CDR3 sequence (DNA): TGCAGCGCCGCCGGACTAGCGGTGAGCAATGAGCAGTACTTC. This encodes CSAAGLAVSNEQYF. Supplemented by reference TRBV29-1 and TRBJ2-5, the full variable domain reads SAVISQKPSRDICQRGTSLTIQCQVDSQVTMMFWYRQQPGQSLTLIATANQGSEATYESGFVIDKFPISRPNLTFSTLTVSNMSPEDSSIYLCSAAGLAVSNEQYFGPGTRLLVL.

This chain connects TRBV7-2 to TRBJ2-7, with 8 positions matching TRBD2. This CDR3 has 15 residues. The trim removed 1 base at V and 0 bases at J, leaving 2 bases unmatched. The germline V gene encodes CDR1 SGHTA and CDR2 FQGNSA. This CDR3 is CASSLVSGDSYEQYF. CDR3 nucleotides: TGTGCCAGCAGCTTAGTTAGCGGGGACTCCTACGAGCAGTACTTC.

This chain uses TRBV5-6 with TRBJ2-4; 8 bases are a match to TRBD2. This CDR3 has 14 amino acids. V shed 4 bases and J 5 bases; nucleotides not matched to a gene: 5. Germline assignment: CDR1 SGHDT and CDR2 YYEEEE. This CDR3 reads CASSVAGPQNIQYF. The CDR3 DNA reads TGTGCCAGCAGCGTAGCGGGACCGCAAAACATTCAGTACTTC.

The chain couples TRBV28 to TRBJ1-1; D ambiguous. V gave up 5 bases and J gave up 4 bases, with 8 bases separating them. CDR1 MDHEN and CDR2 SYDVKM come from the germline V gene. The CDR3 runs 12 residues. The chain's CDR3 is CASSRYRTEAFF. CDR3 nucleotides: TGTGCCAGCAGTCGATATCGCACTGAAGCTTTCTTT.

This clonotype showed up many times. This rearrangement joins TRBV5-1 to TRBJ2-1, with D hard to call. V dropped 3 bases and J dropped 6 bases, with 7 bases sitting between them. CDR3 length: 12 residues. Germline V gives CDR1 SGHRS, CDR2 YFSETQ. CDR3 sequence: CASSYVSNEQFF. CDR3 bases: TGCGCCAGCAGCTATGTAAGCAATGAGCAGTTCTTC.

As regards this clonotype: A junction boundary mismatches the germline segment, possibly from a read error. This sequence joins TRBV29-1 and TRBJ2-5, with unresolved D. The CDR3 spans 13 residues. CDR1 and CDR2 (germline): SQVTM, ANQGSEA. The CDR3 here is CSGVGRTQEAQYF. In DNA, the CDR3 is TGCAGCGGGGTTGGCAGAACTCAAGAGGCCCAGTACTTC.

Comments on this clonotype: This may stem from a read error, because a much larger clone lies one nucleotide away. The chain combines TRBV29-1 with TRBJ2-5; a weak D match, TRBD1 (5 bases). CDR3 length equals 12 residues. V lost 5 bases to trimming and J lost 4 bases, with 11 bases between them. Per germline, CDR1 SQVTM and CDR2 ANQGSEA. The CDR3 protein is CSVQQGGETQYF. The CDR3 DNA follows: TGCAGCGTTCAGCAGGGTGGAGAGACCCAGTACTTC. Using reference TRBV29-1 and TRBJ2-5 for the parts outside the CDR3, the full variable domain is SAVISQKPSRDICQRGTSLTIQCQVDSQVTMMFWYRQQPGQSLTLIATANQGSEATYESGFVIDKFPISRPNLTFSTLTVSNMSPEDSSIYLCSVQQGGETQYFGPGTRLLVL.

The gene calls are TRBV14 and TRBJ1-2; D remains unclear. V was pared by 4 bases and J by 7 bases, with 13 bases between. Germline V gene sequence: CDR1 SGHDN, CDR2 FVKESK. This CDR3 contains 13 residues. CDR3 region: CASSLGEGFGYTF. The CDR3 coding sequence is TGTGCCAGCAGCCTCGGGGAAGGTTTTGGCTACACCTTC. Looking up the rest from reference TRBV14 and TRBJ1-2 gives the full variable domain: EAGVTQFPSHSVIEKGQTVTLRCDPISGHDNLYWYRRVMGKEIKFLLHFVKESKQDESGMPNNRFLAERTGGTYSTLKVQPAELEDSGVYFCASSLGEGFGYTFGSGTRLTVV.

This clonotype was seen only a few times. The gene calls are TRBV2 and TRBJ2-5; possible D gene TRBD2, 6 bases. The J call is uncertain, as TRBJ2-7 better fits the DNA end. This CDR3 spans 14 amino acids. Germline assignment: CDR1 SNHLY and CDR2 FYNNEI. CDR3 bases: TGTGCCAGCACAAACCCCGCGGGGACCTACGAGCAGTACTTC. Translating it yields CASTNPAGTYEQYF.

This clonotype was recorded a few times. The genes are TRBV7-2 and TRBJ2-7, with TRBD2 identical over 8 bases. V shed 4 bases and J 5 bases; nucleotides not matched to a gene: 10. Germline CDR1 reads SGHTA; CDR2 reads FQGNSA. This CDR3 contains 15 residues. The CDR3 DNA follows: TGTGCCAGCAGCTCTAGGGGAGCGGGAGCTAACGAGCAGTACTTC. It encodes CASSSRGAGANEQYF.

This sequence joins TRBV11-2 and TRBJ2-4, with D maybe TRBD1 (5 bases). The germline V and J ends were trimmed by 3 bases and 5 bases, with 17 bases remaining between them. Germline CDR1 SGHAT, CDR2 FQNNGV. The CDR3 runs 16 residues. The CDR3 DNA follows: TGTGCCAGCAGCTTTTCTGCGGCAGGGCTTCAAAACATTCAGTACTTC. This codes for CASSFSAAGLQNIQYF.

This clonotype has just a few counts. This chain links TRBV20-1 with TRBJ2-7; 7 positions match TRBD2. V shed 3 bases, J shed 2 bases, and the junction held 7 bases outside the gene matches. The CDR3 has 14 amino acids. Germline V gives CDR1 DFQATT, CDR2 SNEGSKA (reference sequence). The CDR3 sequence is CSASRSSGAYEQYF. For the CDR3, the DNA is TGCAGTGCTAGCCGATCTAGCGGAGCCTACGAGCAGTACTTC.

The chain joins TRBV15 to TRBJ2-3; D not certain. There are 17 residues in the CDR3. The V end lost 1 base, the J end lost 5 bases, and 19 bases lay between the germline ends. Germline CDR1 reads LNHNV; CDR2 reads YYDKDF (reference sequence). Here the CDR3 reads CATSRVLRTSRGDTQYF. The CDR3 bases are TGTGCCACCAGCAGAGTCCTCCGGACCTCACGTGGAGATACGCAGTATTTT.

This clonotype was seen a few times. The chain links TRBV25-1 to TRBJ1-2, with 8 bases lining up with TRBD1. In germline, CDR1 is MGHDK, CDR2 SYGVNS. The trim removed 6 bases at V and 7 bases at J, leaving 7 bases unmatched. The length of the CDR3 is 13 residues. CDR3 bases: TGTGCCAGCAGCGACAGGGGTGAAGTTGGCTACACCTTC. It specifies CASSDRGEVGYTF.

V is TRBV6-5 and J is TRBJ1-2; no reliable D call. With 6 bases removed from V and 4 bases from J, the gap between germline ends came to 15 bases. CDR1 is MNHEY, CDR2 SVGAGI, per germline. This CDR3 region has 14 residues. The CDR3 nucleotides are TGTGCCAGCAGCCTCGACCGGAGCGTCTATGGCTACACCTTC. Amino acid sequence: CASSLDRSVYGYTF.

CDR3 in DNA: TGCGCCAGCATTGGGAGGAAACCAGGGGTGGATCCAGAACGAGCTAACACCGGGGAGCTGTTTTTT. It is translated as CASIGRKPGVDPERANTGELFF. The V and J genes are TRBV5-1 and TRBJ2-2, with D tentatively TRBD1 or TRBD2 (6 bases each). The length of the CDR3 is 22 residues. The germline gives CDR1 SGHRS, CDR2 YFSETQ. The V end lost 6 bases, the J end lost 2 bases, and 35 bases lay between the germline ends.

This chain links TRBV7-2 with TRBJ2-4; 8 bases match TRBD1. CDR1 and CDR2 (germline): SGHTA, FQGNSA. V lost 6 bases, J lost 13 bases, and 11 bases stayed unmatched. The CDR3 length is 13 residues. CDR3 region: CASSSLPDRVQYF. CDR3 nucleotide sequence: TGTGCCAGCAGTTCCCTTCCGGACAGGGTCCAGTACTTC. The whole variable domain, filled in from reference TRBV7-2 and TRBJ2-4, reads GAGVSQSPSNKVTEKGKDVELRCDPISGHTALYWYRQSLGQGLEFLIYFQGNSAPDKSGLPSDRFSAERTGGSVSTLTIQRTQQEDSAVYLCASSSLPDRVQYFGAGTRLSVL.

This clonotype was detected a few times. J is TRBJ2-5 and V is TRBV20-1, with D possibly TRBD1 on 6 matching bases. The germline V and J ends were trimmed by 6 bases and 0 bases, with 14 bases remaining between them. The CDR3 consists of 14 residues. The germline V gene has CDR1 DFQATT and CDR2 SNEGSKA (reference sequence). CDR3 in amino acids: CSAATGLYQETQYF. CDR3 nucleotide sequence: TGCAGTGCAGCTACAGGGTTGTACCAAGAGACCCAGTACTTC.